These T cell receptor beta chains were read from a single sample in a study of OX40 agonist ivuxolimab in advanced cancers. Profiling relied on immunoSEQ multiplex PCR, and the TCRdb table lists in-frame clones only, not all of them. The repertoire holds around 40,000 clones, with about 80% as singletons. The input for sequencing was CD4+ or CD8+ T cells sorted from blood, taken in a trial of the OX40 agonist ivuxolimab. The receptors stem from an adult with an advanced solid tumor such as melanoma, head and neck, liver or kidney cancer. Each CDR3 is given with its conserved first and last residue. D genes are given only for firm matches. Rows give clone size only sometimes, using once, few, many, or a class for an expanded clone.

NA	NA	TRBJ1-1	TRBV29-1	CSVDNQGNTEAFF	TGCAGCGTTGATAATCAGGGCAACACTGAAGCTTTCTTT
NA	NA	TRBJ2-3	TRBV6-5	CASSPGRNRDTQYF	TGTGCCAGCAGTCCCGGACGGAACCGGGATACGCAGTATTTT
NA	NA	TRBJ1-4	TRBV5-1	CASSLLATNEKLFF	TGCGCCAGCAGCTTGTTAGCGACGAATGAAAAACTGTTTTTT
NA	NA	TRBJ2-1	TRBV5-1	CASSLAFARASSYNEQFF	TGCGCCAGCAGCTTGGCCTTTGCGCGGGCGAGCTCCTACAATGAGCAGTTCTTC
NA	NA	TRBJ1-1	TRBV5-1	CASSWGDNMNTEAFF	TGCGCCAGCAGCTGGGGGGACAATATGAACACTGAAGCTTTCTTT
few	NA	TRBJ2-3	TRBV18	CASSPVRDVSTDTQYF	TGTGCCAGCTCACCCGTCCGGGACGTGAGCACAGATACGCAGTATTTT
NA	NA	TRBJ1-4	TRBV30	CAWTAKDGRGEKLFF	TGTGCCTGGACCGCTAAGGACGGGCGCGGTGAAAAACTGTTTTTT
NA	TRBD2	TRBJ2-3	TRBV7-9	CASSPGGGRDTQYF	TGTGCCAGCAGCCCCGGGGGGGGAAGAGATACGCAGTATTTT
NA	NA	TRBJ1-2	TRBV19	CASSIEGYGYTF	TGTGCCAGTAGTATAGAGGGCTATGGCTACACCTTC
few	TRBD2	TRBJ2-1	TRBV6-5	CASSWTSNNEQFF	TGTGCCAGCAGTTGGACTAGCAACAATGAGCAGTTCTTC
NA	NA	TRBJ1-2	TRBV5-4	CASSSPTGQVYGYTF	TGTGCCAGCAGCTCCCCGACGGGACAAGTCTATGGCTACACCTTC
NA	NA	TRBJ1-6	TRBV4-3	CASSRVWTATNSPLHF	TGCGCCAGCAGCCGGGTGTGGACAGCGACAAATTCACCCCTCCACTTT
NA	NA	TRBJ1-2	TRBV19	CASSIDLIGGGYTF	TGTGCCAGTAGTATAGATTTGATAGGGGGAGGCTACACCTTC
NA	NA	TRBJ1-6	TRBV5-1	CASSLRVDYNSPLHF	TGCGCCAGCAGCTTGAGGGTCGATTATAATTCACCCCTCCACTTT
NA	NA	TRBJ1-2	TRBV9	CASSPHPGENGYTF	TGTGCCAGCAGCCCCCATCCGGGGGAAAACGGCTACACCTTC
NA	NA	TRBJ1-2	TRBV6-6	CASSSRGSNYGYTF	TGTGCCAGCAGTTCCAGGGGCAGCAACTATGGCTACACCTTC
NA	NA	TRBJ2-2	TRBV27	CASRVTGREAGELFF	TGTGCCAGCAGGGTGACAGGGCGGGAGGCCGGGGAGCTGTTTTTT
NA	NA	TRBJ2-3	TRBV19	CASSKFGQGGYDTQYF	TGTGCCAGTAGTAAATTCGGACAGGGAGGGTACGATACGCAGTATTTT
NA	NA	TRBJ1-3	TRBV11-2	CASSLGVGPGNTIYF	TGTGCCAGCAGCTTAGGGGTGGGACCAGGAAACACCATATATTTT
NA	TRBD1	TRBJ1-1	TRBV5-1	CASSTGTGNTEAFF	TGCGCCAGCAGCACCGGGACAGGGAACACTGAAGCTTTCTTT
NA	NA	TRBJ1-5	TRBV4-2	CASSQDPGVIQPQHF	TGTGCCAGCAGCCAAGATCCAGGGGTAATTCAGCCCCAGCATTTT
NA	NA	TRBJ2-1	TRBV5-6	CASSLVQVSNNEQFF	TGTGCCAGCAGCTTGGTTCAGGTCTCGAACAATGAGCAGTTCTTC
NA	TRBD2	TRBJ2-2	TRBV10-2	CASSVGGSGELFF	TGCGCCAGCAGTGTTGGCGGGAGCGGGGAGCTGTTTTTT
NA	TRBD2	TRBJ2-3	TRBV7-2	CASSTRLAGSSDTQYF	TGTGCCAGCAGCACCAGACTAGCGGGATCGTCAGATACGCAGTATTTT
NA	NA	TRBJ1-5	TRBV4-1	CASSQDLSGRTINQPQHF	TGCGCCAGCAGCCAAGATCTTAGCGGAAGGACAATTAACCAGCCCCAGCATTTT
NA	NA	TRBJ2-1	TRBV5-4	CASSPESYNEQFF	TGTGCCAGCAGCCCCGAATCCTACAATGAGCAGTTCTTC
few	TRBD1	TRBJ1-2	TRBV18	CASSPSSHRGYGYGYTF	TGTGCCAGCTCACCAAGCTCCCACAGGGGTTATGGCTATGGCTACACCTTC
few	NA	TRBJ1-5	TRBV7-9	CASSPGAGDNQPQHF	TGTGCCAGCAGCCCCGGTGCAGGAGACAATCAGCCCCAGCATTTT
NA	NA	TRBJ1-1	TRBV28	CASSFFRTQNTEAFF	TGTGCCAGCAGTTTCTTCCGGACCCAGAACACTGAAGCTTTCTTT
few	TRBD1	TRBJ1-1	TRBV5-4	CASTTGQGVMNTEAFF	TGTGCCAGCACCACTGGACAGGGGGTCATGAACACTGAAGCTTTCTTT
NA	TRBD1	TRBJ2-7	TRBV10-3	CAINERDREYEQYF	TGTGCCATCAACGAGAGGGACAGGGAATACGAGCAGTACTTC
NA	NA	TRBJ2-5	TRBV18	CASSPPPSIETQYF	TGTGCCAGCTCACCACCGCCCAGTATAGAGACCCAGTACTTC
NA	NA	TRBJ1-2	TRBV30	CAWSVGRRGSYGYTF	TGTGCCTGGAGTGTTGGGCGCCGGGGGTCCTATGGCTACACCTTC
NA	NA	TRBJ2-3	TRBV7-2	CASSFGGGPDTQYF	TGTGCCAGCAGCTTTGGGGGGGGGCCGGATACGCAGTATTTT
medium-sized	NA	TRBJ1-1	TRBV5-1	CASSLGENTEAFF	TGCGCCAGCAGCTTGGGGGAGAACACTGAAGCTTTCTTT
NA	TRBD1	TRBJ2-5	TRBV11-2	CASSLDQQGARETQYF	TGTGCCAGCAGCTTAGACCAACAGGGGGCTCGAGAGACCCAGTACTTC
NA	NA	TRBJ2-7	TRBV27	CASSFGRPGDFYEQYF	TGTGCCAGCAGTTTCGGGCGGCCAGGAGACTTCTACGAGCAGTACTTC
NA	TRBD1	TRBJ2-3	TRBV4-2	CASSQDLVGQTDTQYF	TGTGCCAGCAGCCAAGATTTAGTGGGACAGACAGATACGCAGTATTTT
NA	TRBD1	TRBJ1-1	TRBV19	CASSRGQGLISEGAFF	TGTGCCAGTAGTAGAGGACAGGGTCTTATCTCGGAGGGGGCTTTCTTT
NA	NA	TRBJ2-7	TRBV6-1	CASSESGTYEQYF	TGTGCCAGCAGTGAGTCTGGGACCTATGAGCAGTACTTC
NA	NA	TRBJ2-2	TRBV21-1	CARNTGELFF	TGTGCCAGGAACACCGGGGAGCTGTTTTTT
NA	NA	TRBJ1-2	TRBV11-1	CASSQGVQGGYGYTF	TGTGCCAGCAGCCAAGGGGTTCAGGGCGGCTATGGCTACACCTTC
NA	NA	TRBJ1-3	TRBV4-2	CASSQDDTGVGTIYF	TGTGCCAGCAGCCAAGATGATACCGGGGTCGGCACCATATATTTT
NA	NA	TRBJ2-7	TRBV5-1	CASSVGGTDEQYF	TGCGCCAGCAGCGTAGGGGGAACGGACGAGCAGTACTTC
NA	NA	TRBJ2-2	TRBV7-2	CASSQGRSGELFF	TGTGCCAGCAGCCAAGGGCGTAGCGGGGAGCTGTTTTTT
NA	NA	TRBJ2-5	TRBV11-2	CASSLAGMVGETQYF	TGTGCCAGCAGCTTAGCAGGGATGGTGGGAGAGACCCAGTACTTC